The sequence of this T cell receptor beta chain was determined in a study of blood T cell repertoires in COVID-19 (dated by TCRdb to the early 2020s). For context, the study as a whole: Collaborator samples came from the United States, Italy and Spain and covered acute and convalescent phases of COVID-19. The prospective study material was composed of cDNA or gDNA derived from T cells, B-cell-depleted T cells, or PBMCs. Subjects who had been exposed to COVID-19, were actively infected with it, or had recovered from it provided the deeply sampled blood TCRbeta repertoires that made up the dataset. A freely available public database, intended as a resource for researchers studying the immune response to SARS-CoV-2, is where the repertoires were released. The samples were drawn from the first 160 participants of the ongoing ImmuneRACE study and from some 1,300 subjects provided by 6 global collaborators. The sample metadata nearly always contained a de-identified subject ID, COVID-19 status, age in years and sex. Where HLA class I and class II types were available, the types were taken from metadata supplied by the sample provider, not from assay-based typing. General conclusions and limits of the study: Clinical and demographic metadata were provided uncurated, with the amount varying by source and participant.

A note on this clone: It has no known antigen specificity. The sample holds no much larger clone one base away, and base qualities are not on file.

TCRbeta CDR3 regions were amplified from genomic DNA by means of the immunoSEQ Assay, a bias-controlled multiplex PCR. Per the original workflow: The number of nucleated cells in each sample was estimated by amplification of reference gene primers within the assay. Sequence reads were collapsed and filtered to measure the absolute abundance of every unique TCRbeta CDR3 rearrangement. Productive Simpson clonality was computed per sample as the square root of Simpson's diversity index over productive rearrangements. Imported from immuneACCESS, the table was reduced by TCRdb to in-frame sequences with V and J called. These copies leave out some clones; in studies compared against another copy, an unresolved V gene accounts for under half, and the cause of the remainder is not known. V, J and clone size are those of that table, while D and trimming were read from the DNA. Present in this sample are 170,000 or so clones, approximately 80% of which were seen just once. Of the sample, 2.5% to 3.5% falls within the top ten clones.

Collaborating institutions collected whole blood in K2EDTA tubes following their own protocols. For TCRbeta analysis, collaborators shipped samples as frozen whole blood, isolated PBMCs, or DNA extracted from either of those sample types. The receptor's source is a woman in her sixties with acute or convalescent COVID-19. Sequenced input: peripheral blood.

For the CDR3, the sequence is CASSKTADSRSNWGYTF. The DNA sequence is as follows: TGTGCCAGCAGCAAAACTGCGGACTCACGGTCGAATTGGGGCTACACCTTC. Rearrangement joined TRBV21-1 to TRBJ1-2. TRBV21-1 is annotated as a pseudogene. CDR3 length: 17 amino acids, cysteine to phenylalanine. CDR3 DNA is the only sequence kept; it has 51 bases, read in frame from the first base.